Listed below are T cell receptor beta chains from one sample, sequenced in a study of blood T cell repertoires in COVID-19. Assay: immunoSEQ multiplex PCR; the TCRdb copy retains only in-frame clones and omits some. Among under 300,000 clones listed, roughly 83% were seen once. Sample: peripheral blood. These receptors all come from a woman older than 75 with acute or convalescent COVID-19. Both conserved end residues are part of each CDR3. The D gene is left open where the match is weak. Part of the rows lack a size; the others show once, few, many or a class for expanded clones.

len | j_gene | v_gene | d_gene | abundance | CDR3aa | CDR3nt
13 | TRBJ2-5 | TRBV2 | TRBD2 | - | CASRPGRVETQYF | TGTGCCAGCAGGCCAGGGAGGGTGGAGACCCAGTACTTC
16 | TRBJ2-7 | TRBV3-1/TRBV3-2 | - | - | CASSQSFWGNSYEQYF | TGTGCCAGCAGCCAGTCCTTTTGGGGCAACTCCTACGAGCAGTACTTC
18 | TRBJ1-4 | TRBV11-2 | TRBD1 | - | CASSPLPIRQGVNEKLFF | TGTGCCAGCAGTCCACTTCCTATTAGACAGGGAGTAAATGAAAAACTGTTTTTT
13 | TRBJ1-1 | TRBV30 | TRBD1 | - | CAWRPGQYTEAFF | TGTGCCTGGAGGCCGGGACAGTACACTGAAGCTTTCTTT
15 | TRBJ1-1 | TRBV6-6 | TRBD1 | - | CASSYSGPGGTEAFF | TGTGCCAGCAGTTACTCGGGACCAGGGGGCACTGAAGCTTTCTTT
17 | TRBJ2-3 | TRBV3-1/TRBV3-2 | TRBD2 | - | CASSPGTSGGLSDTQYF | TGTGCCAGCAGCCCGGGGACTAGCGGGGGGTTGTCAGATACGCAGTATTTT
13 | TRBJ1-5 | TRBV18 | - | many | CASSAGNPQPQHF | TGTGCCAGCTCTGCAGGGAATCCTCAGCCCCAGCATTTT
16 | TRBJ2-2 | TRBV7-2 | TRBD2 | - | CASRSSAGVLSGELFF | TGTGCCAGCAGGTCCTCGGCGGGGGTGCTTTCCGGGGAGCTGTTTTTT
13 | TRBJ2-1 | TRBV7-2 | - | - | CASSLARVNEQFF | TGTGCCAGCAGCCTAGCCAGGGTCAATGAGCAGTTCTTC
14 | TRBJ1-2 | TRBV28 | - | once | CASSLSGASGGYTF | TGTGCCAGCAGTTTATCGGGGGCTAGCGGTGGCTACACCTTC
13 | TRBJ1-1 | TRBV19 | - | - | CASSHVGDTEAFF | TGTGCCAGTAGTCACGTCGGGGACACTGAAGCTTTCTTT
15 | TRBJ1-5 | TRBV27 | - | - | CASSPGRHSNQPQHF | TGTGCCAGCAGCCCAGGGAGGCATAGCAATCAGCCCCAGCATTTT
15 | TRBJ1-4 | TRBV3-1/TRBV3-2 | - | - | CASSLQGSANEKLFF | TGTGCCAGCAGCCTCCAGGGGTCGGCTAATGAAAAACTGTTTTTT
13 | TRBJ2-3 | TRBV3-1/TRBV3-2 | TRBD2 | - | CASSRGGQDTQYF | TGTGCCAGCTCGCGGGGGGGCCAAGATACGCAGTATTTT
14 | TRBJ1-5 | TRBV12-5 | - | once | CASGLWGINQPQHF | TGTGCTAGTGGTTTGTGGGGCATAAATCAGCCCCAGCATTTT
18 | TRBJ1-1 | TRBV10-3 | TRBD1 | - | CATEDREATTAVNTEAFF | TGTGCCACCGAGGACAGGGAAGCCACGACCGCAGTGAACACTGAAGCTTTCTTT
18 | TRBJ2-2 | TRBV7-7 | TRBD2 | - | CASSLEDRGGVDTGELFF | TGTGCTAGCAGCTTAGAGGACCGGGGAGGGGTGGACACCGGGGAGCTGTTTTTT
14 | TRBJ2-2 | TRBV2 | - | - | CASTVLENTGELFF | TGTGCCAGCACCGTACTAGAGAACACCGGGGAGCTGTTTTTT
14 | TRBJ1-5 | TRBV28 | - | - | CASIGTPSNRPQHF | TGTGCCAGCATCGGGACACCTTCGAATCGGCCCCAGCATTTT
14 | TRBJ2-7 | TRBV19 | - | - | CASSQLGEGGEQYF | TGTGCCAGTAGCCAACTAGGTGAAGGGGGCGAGCAGTACTTC
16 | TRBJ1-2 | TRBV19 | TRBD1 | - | CASSINGAGGGYGYTF | TGTGCCAGTAGTATCAACGGGGCAGGGGGAGGCTATGGCTACACCTTC
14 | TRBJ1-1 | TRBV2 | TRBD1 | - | CATKGQGGNTEAFF | TGTGCCACCAAGGGACAGGGAGGGAACACTGAAGCTTTCTTT
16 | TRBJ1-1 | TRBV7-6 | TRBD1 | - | CASSSAVTGGAGVAFF | TGTGCCAGCAGCTCCGCCGTGACAGGGGGCGCCGGGGTAGCTTTCTTT
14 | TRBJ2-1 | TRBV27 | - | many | CATRTANSYNEQFF | TGTGCCACCCGGACAGCGAACTCCTACAATGAGCAGTTCTTC
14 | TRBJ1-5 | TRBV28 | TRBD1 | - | CASSDTGGRFPQHF | TGTGCCAGCAGTGATACAGGGGGAAGATTTCCCCAGCATTTT
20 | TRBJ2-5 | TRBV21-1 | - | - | CASSRQGRVRGQEYQETQYF | TGTGCCAGCAGCAGGCAGGGCAGGGTTCGGGGACAGGAGTACCAAGAGACCCAGTACTTC
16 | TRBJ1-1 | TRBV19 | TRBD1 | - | CASSIGDRGKGTEAFF | TGTGCCAGTAGTATAGGGGACAGGGGGAAGGGCACTGAAGCTTTCTTT
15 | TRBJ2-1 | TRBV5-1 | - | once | CASSLVPGALNEQFF | TGCGCCAGCAGCTTGGTTCCAGGGGCCCTCAATGAGCAGTTCTTC
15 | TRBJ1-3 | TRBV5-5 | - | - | CASSLDPSSGNTIYF | TGTGCCAGCAGCTTGGACCCGAGCTCTGGAAACACCATATATTTT
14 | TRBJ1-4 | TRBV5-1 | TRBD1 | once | CASGRQGLDEKLFF | TGCGCCAGCGGAAGACAGGGCCTGGATGAAAAACTGTTTTTT
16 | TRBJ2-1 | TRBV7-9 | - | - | CASSDPVSPPYNEQFF | TGTGCCAGCAGCGATCCGGTTTCCCCCCCCTACAATGAGCAGTTCTTC
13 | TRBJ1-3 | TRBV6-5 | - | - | CASDGRAGNTIYF | TGTGCCAGCGATGGCAGGGCTGGAAACACCATATATTTT
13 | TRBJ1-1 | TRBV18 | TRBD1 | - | CASSKTGDTEAFF | TGTGCCAGCTCAAAAACAGGGGACACTGAAGCTTTCTTT
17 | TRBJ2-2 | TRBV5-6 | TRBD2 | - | CASSSERTRANTGELFF | TGTGCCAGCAGTTCCGAAAGGACTAGGGCGAACACCGGGGAGCTGTTTTTT
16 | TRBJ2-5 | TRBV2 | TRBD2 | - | CASSPGLAGGPETQYF | TGTGCCAGCAGCCCCGGACTAGCGGGGGGGCCGGAGACCCAGTACTTC
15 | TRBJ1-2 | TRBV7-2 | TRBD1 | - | CASRLGTGSVGGYTF | TGTGCCAGCAGATTGGGGACAGGGAGCGTCGGAGGCTACACCTTC
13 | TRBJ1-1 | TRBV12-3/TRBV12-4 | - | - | CASRQGGSTEAFF | TGTGCCAGCAGACAGGGAGGGAGCACTGAAGCTTTCTTT
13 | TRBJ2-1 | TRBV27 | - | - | CASSLDKGNEQFF | TGTGCCAGCAGTTTAGACAAAGGTAATGAGCAGTTCTTC
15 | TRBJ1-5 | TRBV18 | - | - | CASSPLGHSNQPQHF | TGTGCCAGCTCACCACTAGGACACAGCAATCAGCCCCAGCATTTT
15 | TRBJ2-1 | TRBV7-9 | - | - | CASSILTGEFDEQFF | TGTGCCAGCAGTATTCTGACGGGGGAATTCGATGAGCAGTTCTTC
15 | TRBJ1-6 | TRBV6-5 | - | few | CASRDWGSYNSPLHF | TGTGCCAGCAGGGACTGGGGATCCTATAATTCACCCCTCCACTTT
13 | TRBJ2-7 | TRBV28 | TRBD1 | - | CASRPTGDNEQYF | TGTGCCAGCAGGCCGACAGGGGATAACGAGCAGTACTTC
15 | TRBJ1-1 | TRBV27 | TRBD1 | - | CASRASGGAGTEAFF | TGTGCCAGCAGGGCATCAGGGGGCGCGGGAACTGAAGCTTTCTTT
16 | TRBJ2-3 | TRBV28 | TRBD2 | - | CASSPPGRGATDTQYF | TGTGCCAGCAGTCCGCCGGGGCGGGGGGCCACAGATACGCAGTATTTT
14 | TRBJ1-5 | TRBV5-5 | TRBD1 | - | CASSAGGPNQPQHF | TGTGCCAGCAGCGCAGGGGGGCCCAATCAGCCCCAGCATTTT
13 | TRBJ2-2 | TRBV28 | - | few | CATPDRNTGELFF | TGTGCCACCCCGGACAGGAACACCGGGGAGCTGTTTTTT
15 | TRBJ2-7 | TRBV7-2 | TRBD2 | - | CASSRIGGASYEQYF | TGTGCCAGCAGCAGGATCGGGGGGGCCTCCTACGAGCAGTACTTC
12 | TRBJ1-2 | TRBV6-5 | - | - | CASTLGRSGYTF | TGTGCCAGCACCCTGGGGCGGTCTGGCTACACCTTC
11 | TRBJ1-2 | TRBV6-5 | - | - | CAVAWLGGYTF | TGTGCGGTAGCATGGTTAGGTGGCTACACCTTC
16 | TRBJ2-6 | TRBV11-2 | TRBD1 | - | CASSLGTGAGANVLTF | TGTGCCAGCAGCTTAGGGACAGGTGCTGGGGCCAACGTCCTGACTTTC
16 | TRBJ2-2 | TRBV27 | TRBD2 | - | CASSLSGGGNAGELFF | TGTGCCAGCAGTTTATCGGGCGGGGGGAACGCCGGGGAGCTGTTTTTT
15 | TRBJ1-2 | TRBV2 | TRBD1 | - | CASSSVQGALIGYTF | TGTGCCAGCAGTAGCGTACAGGGGGCGCTTATTGGCTACACCTTC
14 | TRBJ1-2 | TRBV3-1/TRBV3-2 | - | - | CASSQGSRIYGYTF | TGTGCCAGCAGCCAAGGTAGCAGAATCTATGGCTACACCTTC
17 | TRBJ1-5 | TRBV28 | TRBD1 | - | CASRRQGAVYSNQPQHF | TGTGCCAGCAGAAGACAGGGGGCGGTTTATAGCAATCAGCCCCAGCATTTT